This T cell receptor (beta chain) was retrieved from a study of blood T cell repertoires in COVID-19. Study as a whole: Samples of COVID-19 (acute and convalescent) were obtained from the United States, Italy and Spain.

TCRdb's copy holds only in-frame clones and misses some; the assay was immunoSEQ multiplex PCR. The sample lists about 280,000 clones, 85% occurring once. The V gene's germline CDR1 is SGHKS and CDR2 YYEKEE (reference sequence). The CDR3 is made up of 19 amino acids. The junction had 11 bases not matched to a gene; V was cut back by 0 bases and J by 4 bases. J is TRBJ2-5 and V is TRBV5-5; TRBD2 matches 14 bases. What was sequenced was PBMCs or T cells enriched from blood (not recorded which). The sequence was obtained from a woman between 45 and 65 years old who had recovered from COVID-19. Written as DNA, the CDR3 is TGTGCCAGCAGCTTGGCTCGGCAGACTAGCGGGAGGGCCGGAGAGACCCAGTACTTC. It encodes CASSLARQTSGRAGETQYF.